Included here is one T cell receptor beta chain sequence, with context. Antigen unknown. This sample was taken from a study of naive and memory T cell subsets. Findings and caveats of the study: A few larger clonotypes appeared in naive repertoires, especially CD8, possibly memory cells re-expressing CD45RA. Between naive and memory subsets, TCR abundance power law exponents differed.

After the first PCR, alpha and beta chain libraries were processed separately. Cells stained for CD3, CD4, CD8, CD45RA and CD27 were sorted into four subsets. Two oligonucleotides, mixed equimolar, formed the beta constant-region primer covering TRBC1 and TRBC2. The ligated cDNA underwent four PCR rounds using SP2 and nested alpha and beta constant-region primers. TCRdb reprocessed the UMI-ligation and nested PCR reads via MiXCR and lists one record per CDR3 protein. The sample contains around 160,000 distinct CDR3 sequences, approximately 22% of which appear only once. This TCR was recovered from a human donor in good health. Sequencing was carried out using naive CD4+ T cells from blood.

The CDR3: CATSDPYPGSGGTQYF. In DNA, the CDR3 is TGTGCCACCAGTGATCCTTACCCCGGGAGCGGGGGTACGCAGTATTTT. This sequence joins TRBV24-1 and TRBJ2-3; 8 nucleotides agree with TRBD2. V shed 3 bases and J 8 bases; nucleotides not matched to a gene: 12. Germline values: CDR1 KGHDR, CDR2 SFDVKD. This CDR3 comprises 16 residues.